This T cell receptor beta chain was identified during a study of shared clonotypes between healthy human individuals. Looking at the study overall: Donors had three CD4 naive, three CD4 memory, two CD8 naive and one CD8 memory plate apiece.

With 7 bases removed from V and 4 bases from J, the gap between germline ends came to 20 bases. Looked up from germline, CDR1 is SGHRS and CDR2 is YFSETQ. CDR3 length: 15 amino acids. Naive CD8 cells lacked CD45RO and underwent positive selection for CCR7, leaving out terminally differentiated effector memory CD45RA+ cells. Donors were healthy HIV-negative adults without recently reported acute infections or vaccinations. The authors' processing: Junction-only sequences without quality scores came from ImmunoSEQ, so filtering differed. The data were produced by immunoSEQ multiplex PCR, yet TCRdb's version contains in-frame clones alone and is incomplete. The DNA gave D and trimming, while V, J and clone size come from that table. The sample holds millions of clones, 85% to 95% seen once.

The receptor comes from a man aged 18 to 29 in good health. Some clones in this sample may be carry-over from other donors' samples. What was sequenced was naive CD8+ T cells from PBMCs. V is TRBV5-1 and J is TRBJ1-1; D may be TRBD1 (5 bases). CDR3 DNA sequence: TGCGCCAGCTGGGCAGGGTATTCGTGGGGCACTGAAGCTTTCTTT. Translation gives CASWAGYSWGTEAFF.